The subject of this entry is one T cell receptor beta chain. The antigen remains unidentified. The data originate from a study of T cell responses to AZD1222 COVID-19 vaccine. General observations from the study: Close to half of all spike-specific TCRs reportedly target regions of the variants that are unmutated. Compared with day 0, the breadth and depth of the Spike-specific TCR repertoire rose significantly after two doses of AZD1222. Spike was spanned by vaccine-associated CD4 TCRs, which were dominant at 160-218 and 743-854. Possibly, clonal diversity was underestimated; donors were largely white British and included more females.

TCRdb's copy holds only in-frame clones and misses some; the assay was immunoSEQ multiplex PCR. Of approximately 150,000 clones listed, around 88% are singletons. From germline, CDR1 is SEHNR and CDR2 FQNEAQ (reference sequence). The CDR3 is made up of 15 amino acids. Trimming at V came to 5 bases and at J to 3 bases, leaving 5 bases not matched to a gene. The TCR was taken from an adult who received the AZD1222 COVID-19 vaccine. Sequences were derived from peripheral blood, sampled 28 days after the second AZD1222 dose. The chain employs TRBV7-9 and TRBJ2-5; 11 bases map to TRBD2. The CDR3 DNA reads TGTGCCAGCAGCCTACTAGCGGGGGCTAAAGAGACCCAGTACTTC. Protein: CASSLLAGAKETQYF.